A single sample gave rise to the 14 T cell receptor beta chains below, sequenced in a study of PD-1 blockade in classical Hodgkin lymphoma. Time point described: newly diagnosed, previously untreated cHL patient sample. Generated by immunoSEQ multiplex PCR, the TCRdb table keeps only in-frame clones and is missing some. The data hold roughly 29,000 clones, with 91% observed a single time. The sample consisted of peripheral blood mononuclear cells (PBMCs). All receptors derive from a human donor with classical Hodgkin lymphoma.

This chain uses TRBV5-4 with TRBJ2-2, with D unresolved. Trimming took off 4 bases at V and 4 bases at J, with 14 bases between the two ends. This CDR3 region has 15 residues. CDR1 is SGHNT, CDR2 YYREEE, per germline (reference sequence). The CDR3 bases are TGTGCCAGCAGCCCCCCTACGGCTGGCACCGGGGAGCTGTTTTTT. It yields the protein CASSPPTAGTGELFF.

The rearrangement joins TRBV6-6 to TRBJ1-5, with 7 bases matching TRBD1. The ends lost 2 bases at V and 3 bases at J; junction bases unmatched: 4. CDR1 and CDR2 from the germline V gene are MNHNY and SVGAGI (reference sequence). This CDR3 is 15 amino acids long. CDR3 DNA: TGTGCCAGCAGTTACCTGACAGGGAACAATCAGCCCCAGCATTTT. The encoded protein is CASSYLTGNNQPQHF.

V gene TRBV7-9 combines with J gene TRBJ2-1, with D maybe TRBD2 (5 bases). V lost 6 bases and J lost 3, with 15 bases in between. Looked up from germline, CDR1 is SEHNR and CDR2 is FQNEAQ (reference sequence). The CDR3 covers 15 residues. The CDR3 is CASREYSGGYNEQFF. CDR3 nucleotide sequence: TGTGCCAGCAGGGAATACAGTGGAGGCTACAATGAGCAGTTCTTC.

The rearrangement links TRBV5-5 to TRBJ1-1, with D uncertain. CDR1 and CDR2 from the germline V gene are SGHKS and YYEKEE (reference sequence). V lost 0 bases and J 9 bases, leaving 12 bases between the germline ends. CDR3 length: 13 amino acids. In nucleotides, the CDR3 is TGTGCCAGCAGCTTGGGTGTAACAACCCAAGCTTTCTTT. Translated: CASSLGVTTQAFF.

The chain employs TRBV19 and TRBJ2-7; 8 bases fit TRBD2. V dropped 5 bases and J dropped 2; count of bases not matched to a gene: 11. Germline V gene data show CDR1 as LNHDA and CDR2 as SQIVND (reference sequence). The CDR3 length is 16 residues. The CDR3 reads CASSENTAGAPYEQYF. In DNA, the CDR3 is TGTGCCAGTAGTGAAAACACAGCGGGAGCCCCCTACGAGCAGTACTTC.

This clone has a handful of counts. The genes are TRBV9 and TRBJ2-7, with TRBD2 matching over 9 bases. The CDR3 extends over 15 amino acids. Trimming cost V 0 bases and J 5 bases; bases outside gene matches: 6. Germline V gene lookup returns CDR1 SGDLS and CDR2 YYNGEE. The CDR3 is CASSVDLAGVNEQYF. In DNA, the CDR3 is TGTGCCAGCAGCGTAGATTTAGCGGGAGTAAACGAGCAGTACTTC.

The chain uses TRBV28 and TRBJ2-2; the D call may be TRBD1 or TRBD2 (5 bases each). Germline lookup yields CDR1 MDHEN and CDR2 SYDVKM. Trimming stripped 2 bases from V and 7 bases from J, with 17 bases between. CDR3 size: 16 residues. As DNA, the CDR3 is TGTGCCAGCAGTTTAGGGGGAACTGGGATGTACGGGGAGCTGTTTTTT. Translating gives CASSLGGTGMYGELFF.

The V and J genes are TRBV4-3 and TRBJ2-2, with 14 nucleotides matching TRBD2. Germline V CDR1 and CDR2: LGHNA, YSLEER. This CDR3 is built from 20 residues. Losses at the gene ends were 1 base for V and 5 bases for J; bases not matched to a gene: 12. The CDR3 sequence: CASSQVKTGTSGSGTGELFF. DNA of the CDR3: TGCGCCAGCAGCCAAGTTAAGACCGGGACTAGCGGGAGTGGTACCGGGGAGCTGTTTTTT.

This clone has just one count. The rearrangement links TRBV6-5 to TRBJ1-4, with D possibly TRBD1 on 5 matching bases. The CDR3 extends over 15 amino acids. Germline V gene data show CDR1 as MNHEY and CDR2 as SVGAGI. V shed 2 bases and J shed 8 bases, with 15 bases lying between them. CDR3 in amino acids: CASSYLDQRGEKLFF. CDR3 DNA: TGTGCCAGCAGTTACCTGGACCAGCGGGGGGAAAAACTGTTTTTT.

V usage is TRBV7-9 and J usage is TRBJ1-4; 8 positions agree with TRBD1. This CDR3 spans 15 amino acids. Germline assignment: CDR1 SEHNR and CDR2 FQNEAQ (reference sequence). With V trimmed by 3 bases and J by 3 bases, 3 bases remained unmatched. The CDR3 region has the DNA TGTGCCAGCAGCTTTACAGGGGGGTCTAATGAAAAACTGTTTTTT. Protein sequence: CASSFTGGSNEKLFF. The full variable domain, with the rest looked up from reference TRBV7-9 and TRBJ1-4, is DTGVSQNPRHKITKRGQNVTFRCDPISEHNRLYWYRQTLGQGPEFLTYFQNEAQLEKSRLLSDRFSAERPKGSFSTLEIQRTEQGDSAMYLCASSFTGGSNEKLFFGSGTQLSVL.

The V gene is TRBV28, the J gene TRBJ2-7; D is possibly TRBD2 (6 bases). The CDR3 runs 16 residues. Germline CDR1 reads MDHEN; CDR2 reads SYDVKM. V was shortened by 4 bases and J by 1 base, with 17 bases between the two germline ends. CDR3 residues: CASSSLMRGPSYEQYF. CDR3 in DNA: TGTGCCAGCAGTTCCTTAATGCGGGGACCGTCCTACGAGCAGTACTTC.

The J gene is TRBJ2-1, the V gene TRBV7-9; a possible D gene is TRBD1 (5 bases). CDR1 is SEHNR and CDR2 is FQNEAQ in the germline V gene (reference sequence). V lost 6 bases and J 7 bases, leaving 19 bases between the germline ends. The CDR3 length is 15 residues. The CDR3 here is CASSFNSVKGNEQFF. CDR3 DNA: TGTGCCAGCAGTTTCAATTCCGTCAAGGGGAATGAGCAGTTCTTC.

The gene calls are TRBV5-1 and TRBJ2-2, with TRBD2 matching 15 bases. V lost 0 bases to trimming and J lost 6 bases; unmatched junction nucleotides: 3. CDR1 is SGHRS, CDR2 YFSETQ, per germline. The CDR3 consists of 17 residues. This CDR3 is CASSLAGLAGGAGELFF. DNA of the CDR3: TGCGCCAGCAGCTTGGCAGGACTAGCGGGAGGGGCCGGGGAGCTGTTTTTT. Based on the CDR3 plus reference TRBV5-1 and TRBJ2-2, the full variable domain is KAGVTQTPRYLIKTRGQQVTLSCSPISGHRSVSWYQQTPGQGLQFLFEYFSETQRNKGNFPGRFSGRQFSNSRSEMNVSTLELGDSALYLCASSLAGLAGGAGELFFGEGSRLTVL.

The rearrangement joins TRBV5-1 to TRBJ2-3, with 8 bases lining up with TRBD2. V shed 0 bases, J shed 5 bases, and the junction held 11 bases outside the gene matches. The CDR3 has 17 amino acids. Germline V gives CDR1 SGHRS, CDR2 YFSETQ. The CDR3, as DNA: TGCGCCAGCAGCTTGGTAGCCAGCGGGAGTACGCAAGATACGCAGTATTTT. Translation: CASSLVASGSTQDTQYF.